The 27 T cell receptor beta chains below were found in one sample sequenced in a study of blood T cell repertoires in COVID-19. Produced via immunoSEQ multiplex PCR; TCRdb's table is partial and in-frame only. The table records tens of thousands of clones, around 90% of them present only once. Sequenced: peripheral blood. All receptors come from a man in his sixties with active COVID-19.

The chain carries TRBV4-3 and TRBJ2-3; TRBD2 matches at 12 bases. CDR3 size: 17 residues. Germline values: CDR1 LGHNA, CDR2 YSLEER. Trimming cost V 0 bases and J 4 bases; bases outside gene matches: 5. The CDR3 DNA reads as TGCGCCAGCAGCCAAGAGGCGCTAGCGGGGGGGCCAGATACGCAGTATTTT. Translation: CASSQEALAGGPDTQYF.

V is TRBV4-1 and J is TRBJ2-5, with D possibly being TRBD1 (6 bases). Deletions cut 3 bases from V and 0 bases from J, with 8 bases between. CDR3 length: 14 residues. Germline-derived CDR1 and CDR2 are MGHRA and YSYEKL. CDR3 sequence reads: CASSHEGDQETQYF. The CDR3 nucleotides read TGCGCCAGCAGCCACGAGGGGGACCAAGAGACCCAGTACTTC.

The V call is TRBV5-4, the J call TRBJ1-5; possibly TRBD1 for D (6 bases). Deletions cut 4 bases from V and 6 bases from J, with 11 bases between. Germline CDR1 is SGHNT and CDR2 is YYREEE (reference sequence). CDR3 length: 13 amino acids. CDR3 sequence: CASSLQGAQPQHF. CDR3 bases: TGTGCCAGCAGCCTACAGGGTGCTCAGCCCCAGCATTTT.

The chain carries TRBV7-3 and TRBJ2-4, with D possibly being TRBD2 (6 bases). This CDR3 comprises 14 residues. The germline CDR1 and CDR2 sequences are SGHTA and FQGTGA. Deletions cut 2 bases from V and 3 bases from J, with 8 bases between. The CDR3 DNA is TGTGCCAGCAGCTTATGGGGGGACAAAAACATTCAGTACTTC. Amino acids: CASSLWGDKNIQYF.

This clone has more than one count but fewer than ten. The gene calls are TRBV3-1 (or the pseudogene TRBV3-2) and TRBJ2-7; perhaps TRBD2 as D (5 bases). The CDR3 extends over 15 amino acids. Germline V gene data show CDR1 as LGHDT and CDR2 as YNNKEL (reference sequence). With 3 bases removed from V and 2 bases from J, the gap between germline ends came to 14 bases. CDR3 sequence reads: CASSHPTDGTYEQYF. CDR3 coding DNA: TGTGCCAGCAGCCACCCCACGGACGGGACCTACGAGCAGTACTTC.

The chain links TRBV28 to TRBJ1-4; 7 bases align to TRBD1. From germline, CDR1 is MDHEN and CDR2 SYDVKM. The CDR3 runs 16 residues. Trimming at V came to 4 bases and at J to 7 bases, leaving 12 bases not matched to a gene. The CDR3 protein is CASSSPQGSGFEKLFF. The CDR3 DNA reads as TGTGCCAGCAGTTCCCCACAGGGGAGTGGGTTTGAAAAACTGTTTTTT.

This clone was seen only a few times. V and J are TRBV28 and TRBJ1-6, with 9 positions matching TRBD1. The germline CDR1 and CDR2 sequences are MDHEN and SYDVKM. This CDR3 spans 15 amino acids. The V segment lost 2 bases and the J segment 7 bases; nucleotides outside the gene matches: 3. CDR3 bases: TGTGCCAGCAGTTTACCGACAGGGGGGAATTCACCCCTCCACTTT. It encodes CASSLPTGGNSPLHF.

The CDR3 reads CASSVGNSNQPQHF. CDR3 DNA: TGTGCCAGCAGCGTAGGTAATAGCAATCAGCCCCAGCATTTT. The V call is TRBV9, the J call TRBJ1-5; D unclear. Germline V gene lookup returns CDR1 SGDLS and CDR2 YYNGEE. This CDR3 region has 14 residues. V was pared by 0 bases and J by 0 bases, with 4 bases between.

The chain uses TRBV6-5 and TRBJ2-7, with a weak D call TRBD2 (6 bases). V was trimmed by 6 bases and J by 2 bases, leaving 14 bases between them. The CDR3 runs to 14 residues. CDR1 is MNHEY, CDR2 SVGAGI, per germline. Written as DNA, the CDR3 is TGTGCCAGCAGCCCCCTGGGGGGACCCTACGAGCAGTACTTC. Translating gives CASSPLGGPYEQYF.

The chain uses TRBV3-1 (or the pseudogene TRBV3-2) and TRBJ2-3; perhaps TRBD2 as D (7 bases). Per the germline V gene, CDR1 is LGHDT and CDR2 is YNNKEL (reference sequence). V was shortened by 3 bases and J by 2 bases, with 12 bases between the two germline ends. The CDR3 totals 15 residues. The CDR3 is CASSQSGGHTDTQYF. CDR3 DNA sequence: TGTGCCAGCAGCCAGTCCGGGGGGCACACAGATACGCAGTATTTT.

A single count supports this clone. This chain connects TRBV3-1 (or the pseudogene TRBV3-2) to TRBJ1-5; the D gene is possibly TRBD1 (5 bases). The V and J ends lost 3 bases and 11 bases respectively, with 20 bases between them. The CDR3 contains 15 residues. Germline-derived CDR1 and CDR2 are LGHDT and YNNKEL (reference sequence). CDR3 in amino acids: CASSQGGTLLAAQHF. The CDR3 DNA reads TGTGCCAGCAGCCAGGGGGGGACCCTACTCGCAGCCCAGCATTTT.

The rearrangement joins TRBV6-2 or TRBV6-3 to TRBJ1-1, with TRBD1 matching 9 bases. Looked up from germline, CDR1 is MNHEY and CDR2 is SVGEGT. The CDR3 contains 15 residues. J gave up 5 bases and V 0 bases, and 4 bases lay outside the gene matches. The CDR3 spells CASSYSWTGETEAFF. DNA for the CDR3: TGTGCCAGCAGTTACTCGTGGACAGGGGAGACTGAAGCTTTCTTT.

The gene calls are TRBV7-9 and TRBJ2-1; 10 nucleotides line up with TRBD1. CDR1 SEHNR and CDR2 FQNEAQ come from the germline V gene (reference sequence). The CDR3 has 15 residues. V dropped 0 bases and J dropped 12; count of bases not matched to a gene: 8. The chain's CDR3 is CASSLAPGQGIGQFF. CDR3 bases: TGTGCCAGCAGCTTAGCCCCGGGACAGGGGATTGGGCAGTTCTTC.

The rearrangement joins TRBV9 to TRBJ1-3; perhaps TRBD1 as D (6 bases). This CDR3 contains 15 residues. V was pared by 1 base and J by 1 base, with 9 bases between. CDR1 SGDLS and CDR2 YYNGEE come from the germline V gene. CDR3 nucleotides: TGTGCCAGCAGCGTACCAGGGGATTCTGGAAACACCATATATTTT. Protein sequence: CASSVPGDSGNTIYF.

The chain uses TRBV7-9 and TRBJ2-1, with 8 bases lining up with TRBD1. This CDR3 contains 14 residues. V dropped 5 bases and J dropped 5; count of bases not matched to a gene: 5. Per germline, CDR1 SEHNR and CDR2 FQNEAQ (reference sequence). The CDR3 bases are TGTGCCAGCAGCCCGGGACAGGCCCACAATGAGCAGTTCTTC. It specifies CASSPGQAHNEQFF.

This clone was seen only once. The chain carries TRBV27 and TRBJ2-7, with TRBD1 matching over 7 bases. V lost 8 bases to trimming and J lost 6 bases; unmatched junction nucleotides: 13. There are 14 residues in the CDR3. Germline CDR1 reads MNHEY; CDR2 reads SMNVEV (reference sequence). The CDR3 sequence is CASAFTTGLSEQYF. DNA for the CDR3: TGTGCCAGCGCCTTCACGACAGGGCTGAGCGAGCAGTACTTC.

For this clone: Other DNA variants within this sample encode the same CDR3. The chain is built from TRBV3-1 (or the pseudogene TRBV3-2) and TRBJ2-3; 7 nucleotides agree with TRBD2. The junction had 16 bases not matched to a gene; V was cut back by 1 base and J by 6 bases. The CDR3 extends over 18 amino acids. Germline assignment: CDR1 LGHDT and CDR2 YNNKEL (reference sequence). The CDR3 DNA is TGTGCCAGCAGCCAAGTCGGCCGGGGTCGGCGGGGGTGGGATACGCAGTATTTT. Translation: CASSQVGRGRRGWDTQYF.

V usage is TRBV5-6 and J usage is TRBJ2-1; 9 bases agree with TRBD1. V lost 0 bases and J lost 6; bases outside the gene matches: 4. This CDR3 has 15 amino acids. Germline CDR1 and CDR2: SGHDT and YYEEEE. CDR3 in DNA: TGTGCCAGCAGCTTGGGGGGACAGGGTATCAATGAGCAGTTCTTC. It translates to CASSLGGQGINEQFF.

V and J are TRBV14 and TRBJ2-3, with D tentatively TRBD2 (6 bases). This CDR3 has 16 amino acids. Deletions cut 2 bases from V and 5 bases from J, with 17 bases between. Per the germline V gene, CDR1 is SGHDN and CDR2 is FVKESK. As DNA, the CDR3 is TGTGCCAGCAGCCAATTCACTAGCTTATATGGAGATACGCAGTATTTT. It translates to CASSQFTSLYGDTQYF.

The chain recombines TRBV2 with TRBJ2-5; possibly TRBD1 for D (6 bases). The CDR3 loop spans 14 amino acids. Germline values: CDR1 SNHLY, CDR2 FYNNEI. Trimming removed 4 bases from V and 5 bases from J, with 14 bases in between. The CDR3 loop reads CASSVWGPDETQYF. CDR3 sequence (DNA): TGTGCCAGCAGTGTATGGGGGCCTGATGAGACCCAGTACTTC.

In nucleotides, the CDR3 is TGTGCCAGCAGTGAATTTGTGGGGCCCATAAACACCGGGGAGCTGTTTTTT. It is translated as CASSEFVGPINTGELFF. The chain links TRBV6-1 to TRBJ2-2; a possible D gene is TRBD1 (5 bases). V lost 2 bases and J 2 bases, leaving 15 bases between the germline ends. CDR1 MNHNS and CDR2 SASEGT come from the germline V gene. The CDR3 runs 17 residues.

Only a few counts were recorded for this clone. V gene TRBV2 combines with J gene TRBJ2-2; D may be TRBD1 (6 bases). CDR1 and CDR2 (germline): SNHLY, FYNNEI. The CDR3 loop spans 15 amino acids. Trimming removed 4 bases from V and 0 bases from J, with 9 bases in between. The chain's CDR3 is CASSATGSNTGELFF. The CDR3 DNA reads TGTGCCAGCAGTGCCACAGGGTCGAACACCGGGGAGCTGTTTTTT.

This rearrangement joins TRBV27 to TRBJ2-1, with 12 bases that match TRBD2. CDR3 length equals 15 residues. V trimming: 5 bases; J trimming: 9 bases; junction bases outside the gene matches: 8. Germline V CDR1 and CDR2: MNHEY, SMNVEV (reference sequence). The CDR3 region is CASSPSGGAWVEQFF. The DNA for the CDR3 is TGTGCCAGCAGTCCTAGCGGGGGGGCCTGGGTTGAGCAGTTCTTC.

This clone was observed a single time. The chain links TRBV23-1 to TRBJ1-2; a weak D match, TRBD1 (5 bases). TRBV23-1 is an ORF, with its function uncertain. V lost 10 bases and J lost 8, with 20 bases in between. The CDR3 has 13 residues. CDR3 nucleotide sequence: TGCGCCATAATCCGCCGGGGGACGTGCGGCTACACCTTC. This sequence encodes CAIIRRGTCGYTF.

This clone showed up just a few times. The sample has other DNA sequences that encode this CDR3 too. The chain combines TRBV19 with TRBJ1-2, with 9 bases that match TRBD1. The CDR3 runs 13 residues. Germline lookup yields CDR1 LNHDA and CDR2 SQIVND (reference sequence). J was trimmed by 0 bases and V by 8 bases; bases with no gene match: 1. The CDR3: CASRDRANYGYTF. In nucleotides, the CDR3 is TGTGCCAGTCGGGACAGGGCTAACTATGGCTACACCTTC.

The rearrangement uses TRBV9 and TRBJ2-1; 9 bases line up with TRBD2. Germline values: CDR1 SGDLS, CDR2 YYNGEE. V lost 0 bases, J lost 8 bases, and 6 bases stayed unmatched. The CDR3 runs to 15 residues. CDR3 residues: CASSVGGGALDEQFF. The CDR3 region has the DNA TGTGCCAGCAGCGTAGGCGGGGGGGCCTTAGATGAGCAGTTCTTC.

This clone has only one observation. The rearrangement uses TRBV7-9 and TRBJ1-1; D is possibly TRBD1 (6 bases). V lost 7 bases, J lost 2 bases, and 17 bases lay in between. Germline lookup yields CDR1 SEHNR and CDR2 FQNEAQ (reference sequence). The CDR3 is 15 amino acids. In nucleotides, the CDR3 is TGTGCCAGCATCCCAGGGGCAGGATTTAACACTGAAGCTTTCTTT. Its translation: CASIPGAGFNTEAFF.